One and the same sample provided the 19 T cell receptor beta chains below, sequenced in a study of Graves' ophthalmopathy and Graves' hyperthyroidism. The TCR beta CDR3 regions underwent amplification from RNA transcripts. First-round RT-PCR with HTBI primers preceded a second-round multiplex PCR. MiXCR was run by TCRdb on the multiplex PCR reads, yielding one entry per CDR3 protein. The sample lists 300,000 or so distinct CDR3 sequences; 15% to 20% were seen once. Sequenced sample: peripheral blood. The origin of the receptors is an adult man with Graves' ophthalmopathy.

There are many counts of this clonotype. The rearrangement uses TRBV28 and TRBJ1-2, with D possibly TRBD1 on 5 matching bases. Looked up from germline, CDR1 is MDHEN and CDR2 is SYDVKM. V lost 4 bases, J lost 8 bases, and 11 bases lay in between. This CDR3 region has 12 residues. The CDR3 region is CASSSARDGYTF. DNA of the CDR3: TGTGCCAGCAGTTCCGCCAGGGACGGCTACACCTTC.

Ten or more counts support this clonotype. This chain's CDR3 is CAAKDSYTEAFF. The DNA of the CDR3 is TGTGCAGCAAAGGACAGTTACACTGAAGCTTTCTTT. This chain uses TRBV19 with TRBJ1-1, with a possible D match to TRBD1 (6 bases). Germline CDR1 and CDR2: LNHDA and SQIVND (reference sequence). This CDR3 spans 12 amino acids.

This clonotype was observed at least ten times. The chain carries TRBV28 and TRBJ2-7; no definite D call. The CDR3 totals 18 residues. V was cut by 3 bases and J by 1 base, with 22 bases left in between. The germline V gene has CDR1 MDHEN and CDR2 SYDVKM. This CDR3 reads CASSFGDPYQFLSYEQYF. CDR3 in DNA: TGTGCCAGCAGTTTTGGGGATCCTTATCAGTTCTTATCCTACGAGCAGTACTTC.

The rearrangement uses TRBV15 and TRBJ2-5; 10 bases map to TRBD2. The CDR3 loop spans 16 amino acids. CDR1 and CDR2 (germline): LNHNV, YYDKDF (reference sequence). After removal of 5 bases from V and 3 bases from J, the junction contained 9 bases not matched to a gene. The CDR3, as DNA: TGTGCCACCAGCCTAGCGGGAGAGGCAGGAGAAGAGACCCAGTACTTC. Translating gives CATSLAGEAGEETQYF.

This clonotype was detected ten times or more. This chain connects TRBV29-1 to TRBJ2-7; 7 bases match TRBD1. Per germline, CDR1 SQVTM and CDR2 ANQGSEA. The length of the CDR3 is 13 residues. J gave up 1 base and V 3 bases, and 3 bases lay outside the gene matches. The CDR3 DNA is TGCAGCGTTGAGGGACAGTGGTCCTACGAGCAGTACTTC. Encoded protein: CSVEGQWSYEQYF.

Many counts were recorded for this clonotype. The chain is built from TRBV28 and TRBJ2-7; D remains ambiguous. Per germline, CDR1 MDHEN and CDR2 SYDVKM. Trimming shortened V by 5 bases and J by 4 bases, and 15 bases separated the two germline ends. The CDR3 is made up of 14 amino acids. The DNA of the CDR3 is TGTGCCAGCAGTCTGAGAAGGGCCAAATACGAGCAGTACTTC. Translating gives CASSLRRAKYEQYF.

This clonotype was recorded at least ten times. Here the CDR3 DNA reads TGTGCCAGCAGTTTGAAACAGGGGTACGGGCCCCAGCATTTT. This sequence encodes CASSLKQGYGPQHF. V is TRBV12-3 or TRBV12-4 and J is TRBJ1-5, with 7 bases identical to TRBD1. The CDR3 totals 14 residues. V lost 3 bases, J lost 9 bases, and 8 bases stayed unmatched.

This clonotype has ten or more counts. This chain connects TRBV6-2 or TRBV6-3 to TRBJ1-1, with D perhaps TRBD1 (5 bases). Trimming left V 1 base short and J 11 bases short, with 14 bases between. The CDR3 spans 13 residues. Germline V CDR1 and CDR2: MNHEY, SVGEGT. CDR3 bases: TGTGCCAGCAGTTACTTACCGACAGTATCGGCTTTCTTT. Residues: CASSYLPTVSAFF.

This clonotype was observed at least ten times. The rearrangement links TRBV5-1 to TRBJ2-2; 14 positions agree with TRBD2. The CDR3 has 19 residues. The V gene end was trimmed by 3 bases and the J gene end by 0 bases; junction bases not matched to a gene: 7. Looked up from germline, CDR1 is SGHRS and CDR2 is YFSETQ. DNA for the CDR3: TGCGCCAGCAGCTGGGGACTAGCGGGAGACATTCCGAACACCGGGGAGCTGTTTTTT. Protein: CASSWGLAGDIPNTGELFF.

V gene TRBV30 combines with J gene TRBJ2-7; D possibly matches TRBD1 or TRBD2 (9 bases each). V lost 3 bases and J 4 bases, leaving 34 bases between the germline ends. Germline V gives CDR1 GTSNPN, CDR2 SVGIG (reference sequence). The CDR3 is made up of 20 amino acids. The CDR3 DNA sequence: TGTGCCTGGAGGAACATAATGGGACAGGGCCTTAGCGGGAGCACGTACGAGCAGTACTTC. It specifies CAWRNIMGQGLSGSTYEQYF.

The gene calls are TRBV29-1 and TRBJ2-7; no clear D. The germline CDR1 and CDR2 sequences are SQVTM and ANQGSEA. The CDR3 sequence is 12 residues long. Trimming stripped 1 base from V and 3 bases from J, with 7 bases between. The CDR3 reads CSVEGRNYEQYF. The CDR3 region has the DNA TGCAGCGTTGAAGGCCGGAACTACGAGCAGTACTTC.

This clonotype was observed many times. V and J are TRBV20-1 and TRBJ2-5; D may be TRBD1 or TRBD2 (6 bases each). The V end was cut by 6 bases, the J end by 3 bases, with 11 bases between. Germline CDR1 reads DFQATT; CDR2 reads SNEGSKA (reference sequence). The CDR3 spans 12 residues. The CDR3 sequence is CSANREEETQYF. The CDR3 DNA reads as TGCAGTGCCAACAGGGAGGAAGAGACCCAGTACTTC.

The rearrangement joins TRBV6-5 to TRBJ2-5; 14 nucleotides match TRBD2. CDR1 and CDR2 (germline): MNHEY, SVGAGI. The trim removed 0 bases at V and 5 bases at J, leaving 5 bases unmatched. CDR3 length: 17 residues. The CDR3 DNA sequence: TGTGCCAGCAGTTACTCAGGACTAGCGGGAGGTGCGGAGACCCAGTACTTC. This sequence encodes CASSYSGLAGGAETQYF.

This clonotype was seen ten or more times. The rearrangement links TRBV29-1 to TRBJ1-1, with TRBD1 matching 8 bases. Trimming at V came to 3 bases and at J to 5 bases, leaving 8 bases not matched to a gene. Germline assignment: CDR1 SQVTM and CDR2 ANQGSEA. The CDR3 covers 14 residues. As DNA, the CDR3 is TGCAGCGTTGATGACAGGGGAGGGTATACTGAAGCTTTCTTT. It translates to CSVDDRGGYTEAFF.

This sequence joins TRBV2 and TRBJ1-1; D uncertain. In germline, CDR1 is SNHLY, CDR2 FYNNEI. V lost 3 bases and J lost 3, with 8 bases in between. This CDR3 is built from 13 residues. CDR3 amino acids: CASSEMEDTEAFF. The CDR3 region has the DNA TGTGCCAGCAGTGAGATGGAGGACACTGAAGCTTTCTTT.

This clonotype was counted at least ten times. The V call is TRBV19, the J call TRBJ2-7, with TRBD1 as a possible D gene (6 bases). CDR1 and CDR2 (germline): LNHDA, SQIVND (reference sequence). CDR3 length equals 11 residues. The CDR3 DNA reads TGTAGACAGGCGAGCTCCTACGAGCAGTACTTC. It specifies CRQASSYEQYF.

This clonotype was recorded a few times. V usage is TRBV4-2 and J usage is TRBJ2-7; tentative D call: TRBD1 (6 bases). The germline V gene encodes CDR1 LGHNA and CDR2 YNFKEQ. CDR3 length: 14 residues. Trimming took 4 bases from V and 5 from J, leaving 15 bases between them. CDR3 bases: TGTGCCAGCAGCCTCCCGGGACATTCTCACGAGCAGTACTTC. Translation gives CASSLPGHSHEQYF.

This clonotype was seen repeatedly, ten times or more. The rearrangement joins TRBV29-1 to TRBJ2-5, with 11 bases fitting TRBD2. CDR1 SQVTM and CDR2 ANQGSEA come from the germline V gene. The length of the CDR3 is 17 residues. J gave up 4 bases and V 4 bases, and 14 bases lay outside the gene matches. CDR3 loop: CSVVGTSGGARGETQYF. CDR3 in DNA: TGCAGCGTTGTTGGGACTAGCGGTGGGGCGAGAGGAGAGACCCAGTACTTC.

In its sample, this clonotype was seen many times. The CDR3 sequence: CASSIWASGNQETQYF. The CDR3 DNA reads TGTGCCAGTAGTATCTGGGCTAGCGGAAACCAAGAGACCCAGTACTTC. J is TRBJ2-5 and V is TRBV19; 7 bases are shared with TRBD2. CDR1 and CDR2 from the germline V gene are LNHDA and SQIVND (reference sequence). The CDR3 consists of 16 residues. Trimming took 3 bases from V and 0 from J; bases not matched to a gene: 7.